Each of the 26 T cell receptor beta chains below was sequenced from the same sample in a study of technical replicates of blood from several donors. Sequencing used immunoSEQ multiplex PCR; TCRdb keeps in-frame clones, though not all of them. The sample consists of about 74,000 clones, 90% to 97% of them appearing once. The source material was T cells isolated from PBMCs. The receptors originated from a human donor in good health.

This chain connects TRBV9 to TRBJ2-3; 7 nucleotides line up with TRBD2. The CDR3 is made up of 18 amino acids. The junction had 12 bases not matched to a gene; V was cut back by 0 bases and J by 2 bases. Germline V CDR1 and CDR2: SGDLS, YYNGEE. CDR3 in DNA: TGTGCCAGCAGCGTAGCTACCGGGAGGCTAACCCACACAGATACGCAGTATTTT. This sequence encodes CASSVATGRLTHTDTQYF.

The CDR3: CASSQNSGFNTEAFF. Here the CDR3 DNA reads TGTGCCAGCAGCCAAAACTCAGGGTTTAACACTGAAGCTTTCTTT. The gene calls are TRBV11-3 and TRBJ1-1; the D gene is possibly TRBD1 (5 bases). The CDR3 is made up of 15 amino acids. The V and J ends lost 5 bases and 2 bases respectively, with 15 bases between them. Germline V gene sequence: CDR1 SGHNT, CDR2 YENEEA. Complete variable domain (other parts from reference TRBV11-3 and TRBJ1-1): EAGVVQSPRYKIIEKKQPVAFWCNPISGHNTLYWYLQNLGQGPELLIRYENEEAVDDSQLPKDRFSAERLKGVDSTLKIQPAELGDSAVYLCASSQNSGFNTEAFFGQGTRLTVV.

This clone was observed once. The chain carries TRBV6-1 and TRBJ1-5; D ambiguous. This CDR3 is built from 15 residues. The germline V and J ends were trimmed by 2 bases and 6 bases, with 14 bases remaining between them. From germline, CDR1 is MNHNS and CDR2 SASEGT. Here the CDR3 DNA reads TGTGCCAGCAGTGAATTTAGCGGGCTGGCTCAGCCCCAGCATTTT. Translation: CASSEFSGLAQPQHF.

The CDR3 region has the DNA TGTGCCAGCAGCCTACAGCGGGAGGCCCGCGAGCAGTACTTC. Translation gives CASSLQREAREQYF. The chain is built from TRBV14 and TRBJ2-7; 9 bases map to TRBD2. This CDR3 is built from 14 residues. CDR1 and CDR2 from the germline V gene are SGHDN and FVKESK. The ends lost 4 bases at V and 6 bases at J; junction bases unmatched: 7.

The count of this clone is one. V and J are TRBV5-1 and TRBJ2-7, with D possibly TRBD1 on 6 matching bases. This CDR3 has 14 amino acids. Germline CDR1 reads SGHRS; CDR2 reads YFSETQ. The V end was cut by 5 bases, the J end by 4 bases, with 16 bases between. The CDR3 here is CASRQGLALYEQYF. In DNA form, the CDR3 reads TGCGCCAGCAGACAGGGCTTGGCACTTTACGAGCAGTACTTC.

The chain recombines TRBV7-9 with TRBJ1-4; D might be TRBD1 (5 bases). V dropped 1 base and J dropped 7 bases, with 13 bases sitting between them. Germline V gene lookup returns CDR1 SEHNR and CDR2 FQNEAQ (reference sequence). CDR3 size: 15 residues. The DNA of the CDR3 is TGTGCCAGCAGCTTAGACAAGGGGATGCGTGAAAAACTGTTTTTT. This sequence encodes CASSLDKGMREKLFF.

The chain employs TRBV7-3 and TRBJ2-3, with 7 bases that match TRBD1. The CDR3 has 15 amino acids. Unmatched junction bases numbered 11, after V lost 5 bases and J lost 6 bases. Germline V CDR1 and CDR2: SGHTA, FQGTGA. The CDR3 spells CASSQTGTPRDTQYF. The CDR3 DNA is TGTGCCAGCAGCCAGACAGGGACCCCCAGGGATACGCAGTATTTT.

The chain has TRBV2 and TRBJ2-1; 11 bases are shared with TRBD2. V shed 8 bases, J shed 7 bases, and the junction held 4 bases outside the gene matches. The CDR3 has 13 amino acids. The germline CDR1 and CDR2 sequences are SNHLY and FYNNEI. In DNA form, the CDR3 reads TGTGCCAGCGGGGTAGCGGGAGGGAATGAGCAGTTCTTC. This codes for CASGVAGGNEQFF.

The chain is built from TRBV6-6 and TRBJ1-4, with a possible D match to TRBD1 (5 bases). From germline, CDR1 is MNHNY and CDR2 SVGAGI (reference sequence). V was cut by 9 bases and J by 0 bases, with 11 bases left in between. The CDR3 length is 14 residues. CDR3 coding DNA: TGTGCCAGGGACATCCGAGCAACTAATGAAAAACTGTTTTTT. Its translation: CARDIRATNEKLFF.

V usage is TRBV19 and J usage is TRBJ2-5; D possibly corresponds to TRBD1 (5 bases). Germline CDR1 LNHDA, CDR2 SQIVND (reference sequence). Trimming shortened V by 3 bases and J by 4 bases, and 12 bases separated the two germline ends. CDR3 size: 14 residues. CDR3 sequence (DNA): TGTGCCAGTAGTATTCAGGGTATTCGAGAGACCCAGTACTTC. This translates into CASSIQGIRETQYF.

The chain joins TRBV19 to TRBJ1-5, with TRBD1 as a possible D gene (5 bases). V gave up 5 bases and J gave up 1 base, with 12 bases separating them. CDR3 size: 15 residues. Germline CDR1 is LNHDA and CDR2 is SQIVND (reference sequence). The CDR3 here is CASSSRTPSNQPQHF. As DNA, the CDR3 is TGTGCCAGTAGTTCCCGGACACCAAGCAATCAGCCCCAGCATTTT. The whole variable domain, remainder taken from reference TRBV19 and TRBJ1-5, is DGGITQSPKYLFRKEGQNVTLSCEQNLNHDAMYWYRQDPGQGLRLIYYSQIVNDFQKGDIAEGYSVSREKKESFPLTVTSAQKNPTAFYLCASSSRTPSNQPQHFGDGTRLSIL.

J is TRBJ2-1 and V is TRBV9; tentatively, D is TRBD2 (6 bases). This CDR3 comprises 13 residues. V lost 4 bases and J lost 5, with 10 bases in between. Per the germline V gene, CDR1 is SGDLS and CDR2 is YYNGEE. CDR3 coding DNA: TGTGCCAGCAGCACCCGGGAGCACAATGAGCAGTTCTTC. It is translated as CASSTREHNEQFF.

V gene TRBV5-4 combines with J gene TRBJ1-1; 9 positions agree with TRBD1. This CDR3 spans 16 amino acids. Looked up from germline, CDR1 is SGHNT and CDR2 is YYREEE (reference sequence). V trimming: 3 bases; J trimming: 2 bases; junction bases outside the gene matches: 8. In nucleotides, the CDR3 is TGTGCCAGCAGCTATCCGGGACAGGGTTTTAACACTGAAGCTTTCTTT. It translates to CASSYPGQGFNTEAFF.

The chain recombines TRBV7-9 with TRBJ2-7; D not certain. The CDR3 is made up of 16 amino acids. V was clipped by 7 bases and J by 3 bases, with 22 bases between them. Germline-derived CDR1 and CDR2 are SEHNR and FQNEAQ (reference sequence). Here the CDR3 DNA reads TGTGCCAGCACCCACCCCACCCCCGGTGAGAGCTACGAGCAGTACTTC. This codes for CASTHPTPGESYEQYF.

The CDR3 region is CASSYGPREEKLFF. In DNA form, the CDR3 reads TGTGCCAGCAGTTACGGTCCAAGGGAGGAAAAACTGTTTTTT. The genes are TRBV6-6 and TRBJ1-4; D ambiguous. V lost 2 bases to trimming and J lost 8 bases, with 12 bases between them. This CDR3 is 14 amino acids long. Germline CDR1 MNHNY, CDR2 SVGAGI (reference sequence).

CDR3 DNA: TGTGCCAGCAGCACCTACAGGGGAAGGAATGAGCAGTTCTTC. Translated: CASSTYRGRNEQFF. The chain joins TRBV7-9 to TRBJ2-1; 7 nucleotides line up with TRBD1. CDR1 is SEHNR, CDR2 FQNEAQ, per germline (reference sequence). This CDR3 region has 14 residues. Germline trimming cut 5 bases from V and 7 bases from J; bases unmatched to any gene: 8.

The J gene is TRBJ2-2, the V gene TRBV5-1, with no clear D. V lost 4 bases and J 1 base, leaving 17 bases between the germline ends. CDR1 SGHRS and CDR2 YFSETQ come from the germline V gene. This CDR3 is 17 amino acids long. CDR3 coding DNA: TGCGCCAGCAGCGTAAATACTATGCGGAGGAACACCGGGGAGCTGTTTTTT. Amino acids: CASSVNTMRRNTGELFF. Full variable domain (outside the CDR3, taken from reference TRBV5-1 and TRBJ2-2): KAGVTQTPRYLIKTRGQQVTLSCSPISGHRSVSWYQQTPGQGLQFLFEYFSETQRNKGNFPGRFSGRQFSNSRSEMNVSTLELGDSALYLCASSVNTMRRNTGELFFGEGSRLTVL.

This chain uses TRBV2 with TRBJ2-1; D is perhaps TRBD2 (5 bases). The germline V gene encodes CDR1 SNHLY and CDR2 FYNNEI. The CDR3 runs 16 residues. Between the trimmed V and J ends, which lost 4 bases and 4 bases, there was a span of 17 bases. The CDR3 nucleotides read TGTGCCAGCAGTGCCCGAGGGAGCGGCCCTTACAATGAGCAGTTCTTC. Translating it yields CASSARGSGPYNEQFF.

A note on this clone: Other DNA variants within this sample encode the same CDR3. The chain combines TRBV19 with TRBJ2-7; 7 nucleotides match TRBD2. CDR3 length equals 14 residues. Germline V gene sequence: CDR1 LNHDA, CDR2 SQIVND (reference sequence). Germline trimming cut 1 base from V and 0 bases from J; bases unmatched to any gene: 0. The CDR3 sequence is CASSIGGGSYEQYF. CDR3 coding DNA: TGTGCCAGTAGTATAGGGGGGGGCTCCTACGAGCAGTACTTC.

In nucleotides, the CDR3 is TGTGCCAGCAGCATAAGACTAGCGTCATCCTACGAGCAGTACTTC. Amino acids: CASSIRLASSYEQYF. V usage is TRBV5-6 and J usage is TRBJ2-7; 8 bases match TRBD2. The trim removed 4 bases at V and 1 base at J, leaving 7 bases unmatched. CDR3 length: 15 residues. Germline values: CDR1 SGHDT, CDR2 YYEEEE.

V is TRBV28 and J is TRBJ2-1, with D hard to call. CDR1 is MDHEN, CDR2 SYDVKM, per germline. This CDR3 has 14 residues. Trimming stripped 10 bases from V and 7 bases from J, with 20 bases between. CDR3 residues: CATGTPPDINEQFF. CDR3 nucleotides: TGTGCCACCGGCACGCCACCAGACATTAATGAGCAGTTCTTC.

This chain links TRBV6-6 with TRBJ2-2, with D uncertain. Trimming took off 7 bases at V and 0 bases at J, with 6 bases between the two ends. This CDR3 comprises 13 residues. Germline V gives CDR1 MNHNY, CDR2 SVGAGI (reference sequence). DNA for the CDR3: TGTGCCAGCACCCGGGCGAACACCGGGGAGCTGTTTTTT. It codes for CASTRANTGELFF.

V is TRBV7-2 and J is TRBJ1-2; tentative D call: TRBD1 (6 bases). The CDR3 runs 15 residues. Germline V lookup: CDR1 SGHTA, CDR2 FQGNSA. Trimming left V 5 bases short and J 3 bases short, with 16 bases between. As DNA, the CDR3 is TGTGCCAGCAGCCCAGCAACAGGGCTTTACTATGGCTACACCTTC. It encodes CASSPATGLYYGYTF.

The chain links TRBV6-5 to TRBJ2-1; maybe TRBD2 (5 bases). The CDR3 runs 14 residues. Germline assignment: CDR1 MNHEY and CDR2 SVGAGI. V lost 5 bases and J 4 bases, leaving 12 bases between the germline ends. As DNA, the CDR3 is TGTGCCAGCAGTACCCCGGGAATATACAATGAGCAGTTCTTC. Protein: CASSTPGIYNEQFF.

The DNA for the CDR3 is TGTGCCAGCAGTTACGAAGGGACTGTCCAAGAGACCCAGTACTTC. Translation: CASSYEGTVQETQYF. This chain joins TRBV6-6 and TRBJ2-5; a weak D match, TRBD2 (6 bases). Trimming stripped 2 bases from V and 1 base from J, with 11 bases between. The CDR3 consists of 15 residues. Germline CDR1 MNHNY, CDR2 SVGAGI (reference sequence).

V usage is TRBV5-5 and J usage is TRBJ1-1; 9 bases are shared with TRBD1. Trimming at V came to 3 bases and at J to 0 bases, leaving 6 bases not matched to a gene. The CDR3 has 16 residues. Germline V gene sequence: CDR1 SGHKS, CDR2 YYEKEE (reference sequence). Here the CDR3 reads CASSSRDRAMNTEAFF. As DNA, the CDR3 is TGTGCCAGCAGCTCCCGGGACAGGGCCATGAACACTGAAGCTTTCTTT.